The rows below give T cell receptor beta chains drawn from one sample of a study of Graves' ophthalmopathy and Graves' hyperthyroidism. Using its own MiXCR run on the multiplex PCR reads, TCRdb lists one record per CDR3 protein. The data hold about 380,000 distinct CDR3 sequences, with approximately 15% observed a single time. Input material: peripheral blood. The receptors stem from a woman aged 18-35 years with stable Graves' hyperthyroidism. Both conserved end residues are part of each CDR3. A D gene is named only where the DNA matches it firmly. The size field is filled for only some rows; it gives once, few, many or a size class.

abundance	v_gene	d_gene	j_gene	CDR3nt	CDR3aa
many	TRBV27	NA	TRBJ1-1	TGTGCCAGCTGCCCAGGGATTGGCACTGAAGCTTTCTTT	CASCPGIGTEAFF
many	TRBV19	NA	TRBJ1-6	TGTGCCAGTAGCCACAGGTCCCTTGTCGCTTCACCCCTCCACTTT	CASSHRSLVASPLHF
many	TRBV24-1	NA	TRBJ1-1	TGTGCCACCCGGTCGGGCCATGAAGCTTTCTTT	CATRSGHEAFF
many	TRBV12-3/TRBV12-4	NA	TRBJ1-1	TGTGCCAGCAGTTTTAGGGGGAGGACTGAAGCTTTCTTT	CASSFRGRTEAFF
many	TRBV10-3	NA	TRBJ1-5	TGTGCTTCGCGGGGCCCTCAGGCAGAAACTCAGCCCCAGCATTTT	CASRGPQAETQPQHF
many	TRBV12-3/TRBV12-4	NA	TRBJ2-2	TGTGCCAGCAGCGGAGGGACCGGGGAGCTGTTTTTT	CASSGGTGELFF
few	TRBV9	NA	TRBJ1-1	TGTGCCAGCAGCGTAGTTGAGGGTGGGGCTGAAGCTTTCTTT	CASSVVEGGAEAFF
many	TRBV4-2	TRBD1	TRBJ2-7	TGTGCCAGCAGCCAAGTGGGACAGGGGCCCTACGAGCAGTACTTC	CASSQVGQGPYEQYF
many	TRBV5-5	NA	TRBJ1-1	TGTGCCAGCAGCTGGCGGTCGACGAGGAACACTGAAGCTTTCTTT	CASSWRSTRNTEAFF
many	TRBV7-9	NA	TRBJ1-1	TGTGCCAGCAGCTCCTCGGCCAGGGGAGACACTGAAGCTTTCTTT	CASSSSARGDTEAFF
many	TRBV7-2	NA	TRBJ1-5	TGTGCCAGCAGCTACCGCACCCAGCCCCAGCATTTT	CASSYRTQPQHF
few	TRBV18	NA	TRBJ1-5	TGTGCCAGCTCGGGACAACGCAATCAGCCCCAGCATTTT	CASSGQRNQPQHF
many	TRBV2	NA	TRBJ1-1	TGTGCCAGCAGTGAAGGAGGGGGGAAAACTGAAGCTTTCTTT	CASSEGGGKTEAFF
many	TRBV19	TRBD1	TRBJ1-6	TGTGCCAGTAGTAACGAAGGGGGCAACTATAATTCACCCCTCCACTTT	CASSNEGGNYNSPLHF
many	TRBV15	NA	TRBJ1-1	TGTGCCACCAGTAAAGGGGGATGGAAGGCCACTGAAGCTTTCTTT	CATSKGGWKATEAFF
many	TRBV6-5	TRBD2	TRBJ2-7	TGTGCCAGCAGTTACGGGTTTAGCGGGGGGGACTACGAGCAGTACTTC	CASSYGFSGGDYEQYF
NA	TRBV7-2	TRBD1	TRBJ1-5	TGTGCCAGCAGCTGGACAGGAGGCGATCAGCCCCAGCATTTT	CASSWTGGDQPQHF
many	TRBV6-1	TRBD1	TRBJ2-5	TGTGCCAGCAGGGGACAGGGACGTCGTCAGTACTTC	CASRGQGRRQYF
many	TRBV10-3	TRBD1	TRBJ1-1	TGTGCCATCAGTGAATCAGGGACAGGGGGCACTGAAGCTTTCTTT	CAISESGTGGTEAFF
NA	TRBV27	TRBD1	TRBJ1-2	TGTGCCAGCAGTGAATTGGGACAGAGCTATGGCTACACCTTC	CASSELGQSYGYTF
NA	TRBV18	NA	TRBJ1-5	TGTGCCAGCTCACCAGGCTCCAATCGGCCCCAGCATTTT	CASSPGSNRPQHF
many	TRBV7-9	TRBD2	TRBJ2-5	TGTGCCAGCAGCTTTCCGCGGGGGGAACAAGAGACCCAGTACTTC	CASSFPRGEQETQYF
many	TRBV6-1	NA	TRBJ2-2	TGTGCCAGCTTGTCACTTACAGGGAGCACCGGGGAGCTGTTTTTT	CASLSLTGSTGELFF
NA	TRBV6-2/TRBV6-3	NA	TRBJ1-2	TGTGCCAGCCAACGTCTGGAAAACTATGGCTACACCTTC	CASQRLENYGYTF
NA	TRBV9	TRBD1	TRBJ1-5	TGTGCCAGCAGTCTTCGACAGGGTGATCAGCCCCGGCATTTT	CASSLRQGDQPRHF
NA	TRBV4-1	TRBD1	TRBJ1-5	TGCGCCAGCAGTTCAGACCCCGGGACAGGGAATAGTCAGCCCCAGCATTTT	CASSSDPGTGNSQPQHF
many	TRBV29-1	NA	TRBJ1-2	TGCAGCGTTGAAGGCAGGGGTGGTGGCTACACCTTC	CSVEGRGGGYTF
many	TRBV11-2	NA	TRBJ2-2	TGTGCCAGCAGCTTAGTGGACACGGGAGCCACCGGGGAGCTGTTTTTT	CASSLVDTGATGELFF
many	TRBV12-3/TRBV12-4	NA	TRBJ1-4	TGTGCCAGCAGTTTCTCCGGTCTAAATGAAAAACTGTTTTTT	CASSFSGLNEKLFF
many	TRBV4-2	NA	TRBJ1-1	TGTGCCAGCAGCCGAGGGGAGGGATTGGGGACTGAAGCTTTCTTT	CASSRGEGLGTEAFF
NA	TRBV6-1	TRBD1	TRBJ1-1	TGTGCCAGCAGTGGTTACAGGGGTGCCTTCGAAGCTTTCTTT	CASSGYRGAFEAFF
NA	TRBV19	NA	TRBJ1-4	TGTGCCAGTAGTATCAGGAGGGGAACTAATGAAAAACTGTTTTTT	CASSIRRGTNEKLFF